The 2 T cell receptor beta chains below were found in one sample sequenced in a study of T cell responses to AZD1222 COVID-19 vaccine. TCRdb's copy holds only in-frame clones and misses some; the assay was immunoSEQ multiplex PCR. The sample lists 95,000 to 150,000 clones, approximately 90% seen once, with approximately 12% in the top ten. The material was peripheral blood, obtained on day 0 of MenACWY control vaccination. The receptor set was obtained from an adult in good health.

J is TRBJ2-1 and V is TRBV6-5; D assignment may be TRBD1 or TRBD2 (5 bases each). This CDR3 has 14 residues. V was shortened by 0 bases and J by 10 bases, with 13 bases between the two germline ends. Germline assignment: CDR1 MNHEY and CDR2 SVGAGI. The DNA of the CDR3 is TGTGCCAGCAGTTACTCAAGCCCGGGACGAGAGCAGTTCTTC. It yields the protein CASSYSSPGREQFF.

V is TRBV7-8 and J is TRBJ2-1; 9 bases line up with TRBD2. V gave up 3 bases and J gave up 5 bases; unmatched junction bases: 5. CDR3 length: 15 residues. Per the germline V gene, CDR1 is SGHVS and CDR2 is FQNEAQ. This chain's CDR3 is CASSLTLAGNNEQFF. CDR3 nucleotide sequence: TGTGCCAGCAGCTTGACCCTAGCGGGGAACAATGAGCAGTTCTTC.